The 21 T cell receptor beta chains below all came from one sample that was sequenced in a study of blood T cell repertoires in COVID-19. Generated by immunoSEQ multiplex PCR, the TCRdb table keeps only in-frame clones and is missing some. The data contain over 250,000 clones, more than 75% of them singletons. The sample taken for sequencing was peripheral blood. All receptors derive from a woman in her thirties or forties who had recovered from COVID-19.

The V and J genes are TRBV19 and TRBJ1-2; D might be TRBD1 (6 bases). The CDR3 length is 17 residues. Germline assignment: CDR1 LNHDA and CDR2 SQIVND (reference sequence). V was clipped by 5 bases and J by 4 bases, with 23 bases between them. CDR3 coding DNA: TGTGCCAGTAGTTTTCGAGTCGGCTCCGGACAGTTCTATGGCTACACCTTC. Protein sequence: CASSFRVGSGQFYGYTF.

The V call is TRBV11-2, the J call TRBJ1-3; possibly TRBD1 for D (6 bases). V lost 2 bases, J lost 2 bases, and 13 bases lay in between. The CDR3 spans 16 residues. Germline CDR1 SGHAT, CDR2 FQNNGV. In DNA, the CDR3 is TGTGCCAGCAGCTTAAGGGGGGGAGGAGCTGGAAACACCATATATTTT. Encoded protein: CASSLRGGGAGNTIYF.

The chain carries TRBV10-3 and TRBJ2-7; D might be TRBD2 (6 bases). Germline V gene lookup returns CDR1 ENHRY and CDR2 SYGVKD. V was pared by 10 bases and J by 4 bases, with 23 bases between. The CDR3 contains 15 residues. The chain's CDR3 is CATLRTKGTAYEQYF. Here the CDR3 DNA reads TGTGCCACCCTTAGGACTAAAGGGACGGCATACGAGCAGTACTTC.

The rearrangement links TRBV24-1 to TRBJ2-1; 12 bases map to TRBD2. V lost 2 bases and J lost 8; bases outside the gene matches: 6. The CDR3 sequence is 16 residues long. From germline, CDR1 is KGHDR and CDR2 SFDVKD. The CDR3, as DNA: TGTGCCACCAGTGATTCTAGCGGGGGGGCCTGGGATGAGCAGTTCTTC. Residues: CATSDSSGGAWDEQFF.

The CDR3 protein is CASSQGGGGTGYTF. CDR3 bases: TGTGCCAGCAGCCAAGGGGGGGGAGGGACCGGCTACACCTTC. V gene TRBV3-1 (or the pseudogene TRBV3-2) combines with J gene TRBJ1-2; D perhaps matches TRBD1 (5 bases). Trimming took 1 base from V and 8 from J, leaving 14 bases between them. The CDR3 sequence is 14 residues long. Germline V gives CDR1 LGHDT, CDR2 YNNKEL (reference sequence).

The V and J genes are TRBV4-3 and TRBJ1-3; D unresolved. With 5 bases removed from V and 1 base from J, the gap between germline ends came to 6 bases. The CDR3 length is 13 residues. CDR1 LGHNA and CDR2 YSLEER come from the germline V gene. The CDR3 DNA reads as TGCGCCAGCAGCTCGACATCTGGAAACACCATATATTTT. It translates to CASSSTSGNTIYF.

V and J are TRBV4-3 and TRBJ2-1; 8 nucleotides agree with TRBD1. Germline-derived CDR1 and CDR2 are LGHNA and YSLEER. The CDR3 runs 18 residues. V lost 0 bases and J lost 7; bases outside the gene matches: 14. The CDR3, as DNA: TGCGCCAGCAGCCAAGAGAAGGGCCAGGGGGCGAGGGAGAATGAGCAGTTCTTC. Translation: CASSQEKGQGARENEQFF.

The chain has TRBV9 and TRBJ1-4, with TRBD1 identical over 7 bases. The germline V gene encodes CDR1 SGDLS and CDR2 YYNGEE. V was pared by 0 bases and J by 4 bases, with 3 bases of the junction left unmatched. The CDR3 sequence is 15 residues long. This CDR3 reads CASSVGTGVNEKLFF. In DNA form, the CDR3 reads TGTGCCAGCAGCGTAGGGACAGGAGTTAATGAAAAACTGTTTTTT.

V and J are TRBV6-6 and TRBJ2-2, with 11 nucleotides matching TRBD2. The length of the CDR3 is 18 residues. V lost 5 bases, J lost 1 base, and 9 bases stayed unmatched. Germline V lookup: CDR1 MNHNY, CDR2 SVGAGI (reference sequence). The CDR3 is CASSPQLAGALNTGELFF. The DNA for the CDR3 is TGTGCCAGCAGTCCCCAACTAGCGGGGGCCCTGAACACCGGGGAGCTGTTTTTT.

On this clone: The same CDR3 also results from other DNA sequences found in this sample. The V call is TRBV5-1, the J call TRBJ2-2, with 7 bases aligning to TRBD1. The germline V gene encodes CDR1 SGHRS and CDR2 YFSETQ. Unmatched junction bases numbered 4, after V lost 0 bases and J lost 2 bases. The CDR3 has 16 amino acids. CDR3 nucleotides: TGCGCCAGCAGCTTGGTCTCAGGGGGAAACACCGGGGAGCTGTTTTTT. Its translation: CASSLVSGGNTGELFF.

The genes are TRBV3-1 (or the pseudogene TRBV3-2) and TRBJ2-7; 9 nucleotides match TRBD1. CDR1 is LGHDT and CDR2 is YNNKEL in the germline V gene (reference sequence). With V trimmed by 3 bases and J by 3 bases, 3 bases remained unmatched. The CDR3 contains 14 residues. The CDR3 here is CASSHPGQGYEQYF. CDR3 in DNA: TGTGCCAGCAGCCACCCGGGACAGGGCTACGAGCAGTACTTC.

The gene calls are TRBV5-4 and TRBJ2-1; tentative D call: TRBD1 (6 bases). Germline CDR1 is SGHNT and CDR2 is YYREEE (reference sequence). The CDR3 covers 14 residues. Between the trimmed V and J ends, which lost 4 bases and 11 bases, there was a span of 19 bases. The DNA of the CDR3 is TGTGCCAGCAGCCCCGGGACAATTACAATGAAGCAGTTCTTC. Protein product: CASSPGTITMKQFF.

V is TRBV27 and J is TRBJ1-1; D is possibly TRBD1 (5 bases). This CDR3 is built from 16 residues. The germline V gene encodes CDR1 MNHEY and CDR2 SMNVEV (reference sequence). V gave up 1 base and J gave up 0 bases, with 12 bases separating them. The CDR3: CASSLLPPGLNTEAFF. CDR3 nucleotide sequence: TGTGCCAGCAGTTTATTACCGCCAGGGTTGAACACTGAAGCTTTCTTT.

This chain links TRBV30 with TRBJ2-2, with 11 bases fitting TRBD1. Germline V gene lookup returns CDR1 GTSNPN and CDR2 SVGIG (reference sequence). V was clipped by 5 bases and J by 3 bases; unmatched bases: 5. CDR3 size: 15 residues. The CDR3 spells CAWSPGQGDTGELFF. CDR3 DNA: TGTGCCTGGTCTCCGGGACAGGGGGACACCGGGGAGCTGTTTTTT.

This chain joins TRBV5-4 and TRBJ1-2; D is perhaps TRBD1 (5 bases). This CDR3 region has 14 residues. Trimming pared 2 bases from V and 7 bases from J, leaving 15 bases between. Looked up from germline, CDR1 is SGHNT and CDR2 is YYREEE (reference sequence). This CDR3 is CASSFRGDSGGYTF. Here the CDR3 DNA reads TGTGCCAGCAGCTTCCGGGGGGATAGCGGTGGCTACACCTTC.

As concerns this clone: Germline and junction disagree at one end, which may indicate a read error. The chain links TRBV6-5 to TRBJ2-7; D unclear. CDR1 is MNHEY and CDR2 is SVGAGI in the germline V gene. This CDR3 comprises 16 residues. In DNA form, the CDR3 reads TGTGCCAGCAGTCACTCTCCTCGACAATACTCCTACGAGCAGTACTTC. The encoded protein is CASSHSPRQYSYEQYF.

The V call is TRBV27, the J call TRBJ1-1, with TRBD1 matching 7 bases. Germline CDR1 and CDR2: MNHEY and SMNVEV (reference sequence). This CDR3 comprises 14 residues. V was clipped by 3 bases and J by 3 bases; unmatched bases: 4. CDR3 in amino acids: CASSFRQGHTEAFF. DNA of the CDR3: TGTGCCAGCAGTTTCCGACAGGGACACACTGAAGCTTTCTTT.

This chain connects TRBV11-2 to TRBJ1-6; D unclear. Trimming left V 1 base short and J 7 bases short, with 5 bases between. Germline assignment: CDR1 SGHAT and CDR2 FQNNGV. The CDR3 spans 13 residues. The CDR3 loop reads CASSLVANSPLHF. CDR3 nucleotides: TGTGCCAGCAGCTTAGTAGCCAATTCACCCCTCCACTTT.

V gene TRBV18 combines with J gene TRBJ2-1, with 8 nucleotides matching TRBD2. The V and J ends lost 1 base and 6 bases, in that order; junction bases with no gene match: 8. This CDR3 comprises 16 residues. CDR1 is KGHSH and CDR2 is LQKENI in the germline V gene. CDR3 bases: TGTGCCAGCTCACCACAGGGCGGGGGGCCCGCCAATGAGCAGTTCTTC. Protein sequence: CASSPQGGGPANEQFF.

About this clone itself: Compared with germline, one end of the junction differs, possibly owing to a read error. The CDR3: CATSDTGGGRLF. The CDR3 DNA sequence: TGTGCCACCAGTGATACGGGTGGCGGGCGTCTCTTC. The chain couples TRBV24-1 to TRBJ2-4, with D possibly matching TRBD2 (5 bases). CDR1 and CDR2 (germline): KGHDR, SFDVKD. The CDR3 has 12 residues.

This chain links TRBV19 with TRBJ1-2, with 9 bases matching TRBD1. There are 14 residues in the CDR3. V trimming: 6 bases; J trimming: 5 bases; junction bases outside the gene matches: 7. The germline V gene has CDR1 LNHDA and CDR2 SQIVND (reference sequence). The CDR3 reads CASRPGQGPYGYTF. The CDR3 DNA reads as TGTGCCAGTAGGCCGGGACAGGGACCGTATGGCTACACCTTC.